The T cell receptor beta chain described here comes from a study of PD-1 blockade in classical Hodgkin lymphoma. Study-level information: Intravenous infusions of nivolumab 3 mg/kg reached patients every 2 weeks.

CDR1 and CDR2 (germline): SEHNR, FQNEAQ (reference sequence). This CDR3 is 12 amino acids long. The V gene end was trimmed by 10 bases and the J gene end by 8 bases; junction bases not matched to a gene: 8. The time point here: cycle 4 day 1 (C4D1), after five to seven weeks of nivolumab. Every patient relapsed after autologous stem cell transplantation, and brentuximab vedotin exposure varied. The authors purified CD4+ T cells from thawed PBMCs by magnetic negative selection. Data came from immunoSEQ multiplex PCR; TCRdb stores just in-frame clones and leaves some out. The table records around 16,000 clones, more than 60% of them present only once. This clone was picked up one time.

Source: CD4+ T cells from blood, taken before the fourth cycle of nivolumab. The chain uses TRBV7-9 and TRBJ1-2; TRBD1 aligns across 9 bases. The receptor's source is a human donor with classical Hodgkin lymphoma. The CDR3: CATPGQGFGYTF. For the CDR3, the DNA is TGTGCCACCCCGGGACAGGGTTTCGGCTACACCTTC.